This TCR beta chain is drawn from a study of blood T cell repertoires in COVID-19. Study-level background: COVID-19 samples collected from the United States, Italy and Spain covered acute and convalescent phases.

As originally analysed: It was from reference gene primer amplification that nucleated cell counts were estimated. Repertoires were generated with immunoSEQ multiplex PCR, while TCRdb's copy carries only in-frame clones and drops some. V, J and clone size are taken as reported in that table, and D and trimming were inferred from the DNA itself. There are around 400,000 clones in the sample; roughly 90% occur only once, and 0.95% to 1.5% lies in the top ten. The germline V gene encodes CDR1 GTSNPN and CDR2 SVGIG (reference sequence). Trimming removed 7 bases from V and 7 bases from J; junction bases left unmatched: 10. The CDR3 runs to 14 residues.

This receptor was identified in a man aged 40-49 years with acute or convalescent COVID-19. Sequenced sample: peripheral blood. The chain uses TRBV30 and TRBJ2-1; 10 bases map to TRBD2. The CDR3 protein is CALRSGRAVNEQFF. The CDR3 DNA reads TGTGCCTTGAGAAGCGGGAGGGCGGTAAATGAGCAGTTCTTC. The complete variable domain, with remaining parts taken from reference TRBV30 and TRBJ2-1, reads SQTIHQWPATLVQPVGSPLSLECTVEGTSNPNLYWYRQAAGRGLQLLFYSVGIGQISSEVPQNLSASRPQDRQFILSSKKLLLSDSGFYLCALRSGRAVNEQFFGPGTRLTVL.